Listed here are 27 T cell receptor beta chains from one sample, sequenced in a study of blood T cell repertoires in COVID-19. Profiling relied on immunoSEQ multiplex PCR, and the TCRdb table lists in-frame clones only, not all of them. The top ten clones hold approximately 1.2% of a sample with approximately 160,000 clones, around 82% of them seen once. Specimen: peripheral blood. These receptors were collected from a man aged 60 to 69 who had recovered from COVID-19.

Worth noting for this clone: One end of the junction does not line up with germline, which may come from a read error. CDR3 region: CASRLGQGYSPLHF. For the CDR3, the DNA is TGTGCCAGCAGGTTAGGACAGGGATATTCACCCCTCCACTTT. The chain combines TRBV7-2 with TRBJ1-6; 8 positions match TRBD1. Per the germline V gene, CDR1 is SGHTA and CDR2 is FQGNSA. The CDR3 has 14 amino acids.

This chain joins TRBV18 and TRBJ1-1; D is uncertain. V lost 5 bases, J lost 1 base, and 11 bases lay in between. This CDR3 spans 14 amino acids. Germline lookup yields CDR1 KGHSH and CDR2 LQKENI. CDR3 nucleotide sequence: TGTGCCAGCTCAGTCACAGTGCAGAACACTGAAGCTTTCTTT. It encodes CASSVTVQNTEAFF. The full variable domain, completed using reference TRBV18 and TRBJ1-1, is NAGVMQNPRHLVRRRGQEARLRCSPMKGHSHVYWYRQLPEEGLKFMVYLQKENIIDESGMPKERFSAEFPKEGPSILRIQQVVRGDSAAYFCASSVTVQNTEAFFGQGTRLTVV.

This sequence joins TRBV2 and TRBJ1-3; D unclear. The CDR3 runs to 14 residues. The ends were cut back, 2 bases at V and 4 bases at J, with 9 bases in the middle. Germline CDR1 reads SNHLY; CDR2 reads FYNNEI. The CDR3 sequence is CASSESRKGNTIYF. CDR3 in DNA: TGTGCCAGCAGTGAATCCAGGAAGGGAAACACCATATATTTT.

The chain links TRBV5-6 to TRBJ1-1; D possibly corresponds to TRBD1 (5 bases). CDR1 is SGHDT, CDR2 YYEEEE, per germline. The length of the CDR3 is 14 residues. The ends were cut back, 0 bases at V and 2 bases at J, with 8 bases in the middle. As DNA, the CDR3 is TGTGCCAGCAGCTTGGTAGGGGCTAACACTGAAGCTTTCTTT. Protein product: CASSLVGANTEAFF.

The V call is TRBV4-1, the J call TRBJ2-5; 7 positions agree with TRBD1. The V and J ends lost 1 base and 0 bases, in that order; junction bases with no gene match: 2. Germline values: CDR1 MGHRA, CDR2 YSYEKL. The CDR3 runs to 15 residues. CDR3 loop: CASSQGGTDQETQYF. The CDR3 region has the DNA TGCGCCAGCAGCCAAGGGGGGACAGACCAAGAGACCCAGTACTTC.

The table lists this clone with a count of one. Within the sample, other DNA sequences also encode this same CDR3. The chain joins TRBV11-3 to TRBJ2-3; tentative D call: TRBD1 (5 bases). Per the germline V gene, CDR1 is SGHNT and CDR2 is YENEEA. The CDR3 sequence is 14 residues long. V was trimmed by 1 base and J by 0 bases, leaving 5 bases between them. In DNA form, the CDR3 reads TGTGCCAGCAGCTTAGGACAGAGCACAGATACGCAGTATTTT. Protein product: CASSLGQSTDTQYF. The variable domain in full, with the rest retrieved from reference TRBV11-3 and TRBJ2-3, is EAGVVQSPRYKIIEKKQPVAFWCNPISGHNTLYWYLQNLGQGPELLIRYENEEAVDDSQLPKDRFSAERLKGVDSTLKIQPAELGDSAVYLCASSLGQSTDTQYFGPGTRLTVL.

The chain employs TRBV7-9 and TRBJ2-7; TRBD2 aligns across 7 bases. The V and J ends lost 7 bases and 2 bases, in that order; junction bases with no gene match: 8. Germline-derived CDR1 and CDR2 are SEHNR and FQNEAQ (reference sequence). CDR3 size: 14 residues. The DNA for the CDR3 is TGTGCCAGCAACGAGGGAGGGGATGCCTACGAGCAGTACTTC. Protein: CASNEGGDAYEQYF.

This clone occurred a few times. The genes are TRBV5-1 and TRBJ2-5, with 8 bases aligning to TRBD2. This CDR3 has 15 amino acids. Per the germline V gene, CDR1 is SGHRS and CDR2 is YFSETQ. The trim removed 4 bases at V and 4 bases at J, leaving 9 bases unmatched. This CDR3 reads CASSVRPAGGETQYF. In DNA form, the CDR3 reads TGCGCCAGCAGCGTGCGCCCGGCGGGGGGAGAGACCCAGTACTTC.

The V and J genes are TRBV2 and TRBJ1-5, with D hard to call. The germline V gene has CDR1 SNHLY and CDR2 FYNNEI. The CDR3 is 12 amino acids. V lost 11 bases and J lost 4, with 12 bases in between. CDR3 loop: CAPQAWNQPQHF. CDR3 sequence (DNA): TGTGCCCCCCAGGCCTGGAATCAGCCCCAGCATTTT.

The chain has TRBV18 and TRBJ2-4, with TRBD1 matching over 8 bases. The CDR3 consists of 14 residues. V dropped 4 bases and J dropped 12; count of bases not matched to a gene: 11. Looked up from germline, CDR1 is KGHSH and CDR2 is LQKENI. The CDR3 loop is CASSLSGGRGHQYF. CDR3 bases: TGTGCCAGCTCACTCTCAGGGGGCCGAGGACATCAGTACTTC.

The chain has TRBV14 and TRBJ2-3, with a possible D match to TRBD2 (6 bases). The CDR3 has 13 residues. CDR1 and CDR2 (germline): SGHDN, FVKESK. Deletions cut 5 bases from V and 3 bases from J, with 9 bases between. The CDR3 region is CASSFGGTDTQYF. As DNA, the CDR3 is TGTGCCAGCAGCTTCGGAGGGACAGATACGCAGTATTTT.

This chain joins TRBV18 and TRBJ1-5; no reliable D call. The CDR3 contains 15 residues. In germline, CDR1 is KGHSH, CDR2 LQKENI. V lost 8 bases to trimming and J lost 8 bases, with 22 bases between them. CDR3 nucleotide sequence: TGTGCCAGCCGGGAAGGCGTTGGCGAGGTCGAGCCCCAGCATTTT. It yields the protein CASREGVGEVEPQHF.

This chain uses TRBV10-3 with TRBJ1-1; D ambiguous. The CDR3 covers 14 residues. Germline CDR1 ENHRY, CDR2 SYGVKD. Deletions cut 9 bases from V and 0 bases from J, with 14 bases between. The CDR3 region has the DNA TGTGCCATAACTGGGTCCGGGTTGAACACTGAAGCTTTCTTT. This gives the protein CAITGSGLNTEAFF.

This chain uses TRBV7-2 with TRBJ1-1; TRBD1 agrees at 8 bases. V lost 3 bases to trimming and J lost 4 bases; unmatched junction nucleotides: 7. This CDR3 is built from 15 residues. CDR1 is SGHTA and CDR2 is FQGNSA in the germline V gene. CDR3 protein: CASSFYFGQGTEAFF. CDR3 nucleotide sequence: TGTGCCAGCAGCTTTTATTTCGGACAGGGCACTGAAGCTTTCTTT.

This clone showed up just once. This chain connects TRBV2 to TRBJ2-3; maybe TRBD2 (6 bases). This CDR3 region has 14 residues. The germline V and J ends were trimmed by 5 bases and 3 bases, with 12 bases remaining between them. Per germline, CDR1 SNHLY and CDR2 FYNNEI. This CDR3 is CASSSFGGTDTQYF. Here the CDR3 DNA reads TGTGCCAGCAGTAGTTTCGGGGGAACAGATACGCAGTATTTT.

The V and J genes are TRBV9 and TRBJ2-3, with TRBD2 matching over 13 bases. This CDR3 is built from 17 residues. Trimming at V came to 2 bases and at J to 5 bases, leaving 8 bases not matched to a gene. Germline V lookup: CDR1 SGDLS, CDR2 YYNGEE. The CDR3: CASSVSTSGGAKDTQYF. CDR3 sequence (DNA): TGTGCCAGCAGCGTTTCAACTAGCGGGGGGGCCAAAGATACGCAGTATTTT.

CDR3: CASSKVPFALGATPYGYTF. The DNA of the CDR3 is TGTGCCAGTAGTAAGGTCCCATTTGCCTTGGGCGCGACCCCCTATGGCTACACCTTC. The rearrangement joins TRBV19 to TRBJ1-2; D unresolved. V was cut by 4 bases and J by 4 bases, with 28 bases left in between. Germline V gene lookup returns CDR1 LNHDA and CDR2 SQIVND (reference sequence). The CDR3 spans 19 residues.

The rearrangement links TRBV6-5 to TRBJ2-3; no definite D call. The germline V and J ends were trimmed by 2 bases and 1 base, with 13 bases remaining between them. Looked up from germline, CDR1 is MNHEY and CDR2 is SVGAGI. This CDR3 comprises 16 residues. CDR3 sequence reads: CASSYPGFGGTDTQYF. CDR3 sequence (DNA): TGTGCCAGCAGTTACCCAGGTTTCGGTGGCACAGATACGCAGTATTTT.

This chain uses TRBV9 with TRBJ2-7; 9 nucleotides match TRBD1. With 4 bases clipped from V and 6 bases from J, the junction kept 8 bases outside the gene matches. Germline V CDR1 and CDR2: SGDLS, YYNGEE. The CDR3 totals 14 residues. CDR3 sequence: CASSTGQGQPEQYF. The CDR3 DNA follows: TGTGCCAGCAGCACGGGACAGGGACAGCCCGAGCAGTACTTC.

The chain has TRBV5-1 and TRBJ1-4; D gene unclear. Germline CDR1 is SGHRS and CDR2 is YFSETQ. Deletions cut 1 base from V and 5 bases from J, with 9 bases between. CDR3 length equals 14 residues. CDR3 nucleotides: TGCGCCAGCAGCTTGTTACGGGAGAATGAAAAACTGTTTTTT. Translated: CASSLLRENEKLFF.

Turning to this clone: The same CDR3 also results from other DNA sequences found in this sample. The chain carries TRBV19 and TRBJ1-1, with TRBD1 matching over 8 bases. Germline V gene sequence: CDR1 LNHDA, CDR2 SQIVND (reference sequence). The CDR3 sequence is 13 residues long. Trimming cost V 6 bases and J 3 bases; bases outside gene matches: 3. The CDR3 sequence is CASSSTGDTEAFF. CDR3 DNA sequence: TGTGCCAGTAGCTCGACAGGGGACACTGAAGCTTTCTTT.

The count of this clone is one. The CDR3 reads CASSIRQGPTEAFF. CDR3 coding DNA: TGTGCCAGCAGCATCAGACAGGGGCCCACTGAAGCTTTCTTT. This rearrangement joins TRBV11-2 to TRBJ1-1, with 8 bases fitting TRBD1. The V gene end was trimmed by 5 bases and the J gene end by 4 bases; junction bases not matched to a gene: 6. The CDR3 sequence is 14 residues long. CDR1 is SGHAT, CDR2 FQNNGV, per germline.

In its sample, this clone was seen a few times. The chain joins TRBV18 to TRBJ1-4, with D possibly being TRBD1 (6 bases). The germline V gene encodes CDR1 KGHSH and CDR2 LQKENI. This CDR3 has 18 residues. The V gene lost 1 base and the J gene lost 5 bases, with 20 bases spanning the gap. CDR3 coding DNA: TGTGCCAGCTCACCACGAGAGGATTGGGGGCCGGGAAATGAAAAACTGTTTTTT. It codes for CASSPREDWGPGNEKLFF.

J is TRBJ2-1 and V is TRBV4-3, with 9 bases that match TRBD2. The CDR3 has 15 amino acids. V shed 4 bases, J shed 12 bases, and the junction held 13 bases outside the gene matches. CDR1 and CDR2 (germline): LGHNA, YSLEER. The CDR3 sequence: CASSLRLAAEGWQFF. The CDR3 coding sequence is TGCGCCAGCAGCCTCCGACTAGCGGCCGAGGGGTGGCAGTTCTTC.

This chain links TRBV19 with TRBJ1-1, with no clear D. This CDR3 region has 15 residues. Germline V lookup: CDR1 LNHDA, CDR2 SQIVND (reference sequence). V shed 3 bases and J shed 5 bases, with 16 bases lying between them. As DNA, the CDR3 is TGTGCCAGTAGTATTAGAGGGATGCTTGGGACTGAAGCTTTCTTT. Amino acids: CASSIRGMLGTEAFF.

The CDR3 coding sequence is TGTGCCAGCAGCCAGGGTATAAGAGGGACCCAGTACTTC. Translated: CASSQGIRGTQYF. V and J are TRBV3-1 (or the pseudogene TRBV3-2) and TRBJ2-5, with D unclear. CDR1 and CDR2 from the germline V gene are LGHDT and YNNKEL (reference sequence). The CDR3 is 13 residues long. V was cut by 3 bases and J by 7 bases, with 12 bases left in between.

The chain recombines TRBV7-6 with TRBJ2-5; TRBD1 agrees at 10 bases. Germline V CDR1 and CDR2: SGHVS, FNYEAQ. With V trimmed by 3 bases and J by 5 bases, 15 bases remained unmatched. The CDR3 runs to 18 residues. CDR3 in DNA: TGTGCCAGCAGCTTCCCCGGGACAGGGGCCTATCCGCGGGAGACCCAGTACTTC. This sequence encodes CASSFPGTGAYPRETQYF.